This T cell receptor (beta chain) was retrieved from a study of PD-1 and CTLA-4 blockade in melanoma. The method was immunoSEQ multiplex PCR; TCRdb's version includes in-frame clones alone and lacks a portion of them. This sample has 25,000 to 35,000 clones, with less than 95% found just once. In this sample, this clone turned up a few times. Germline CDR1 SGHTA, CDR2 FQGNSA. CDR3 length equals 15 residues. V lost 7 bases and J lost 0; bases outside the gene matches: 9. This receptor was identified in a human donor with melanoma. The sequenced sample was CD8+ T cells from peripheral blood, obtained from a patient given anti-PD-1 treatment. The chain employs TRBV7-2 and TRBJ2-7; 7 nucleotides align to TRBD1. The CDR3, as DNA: TGTGCCAGCACCCTCCTAGGGGACAGCTCCTACGAGCAGTACTTC. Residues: CASTLLGDSSYEQYF.